These T cell receptor beta chains were read from a single sample in a study of metastatic and nonmetastatic thyroid tumors. MiXCR was used by TCRdb to re-call the PCR reads. The sample carries tens of thousands of clones, more than 45% recorded once. Sequenced sample: tumor tissue. These TCRs come from a male donor with papillary thyroid cancer or a benign thyroid nodule (not recorded which). Some clones in this sample may be carry-over from other donors' samples. Both conserved end residues are part of each CDR3. D genes are given only for firm matches. Expanded clones get a size class; other rows say once, few or many, or leave the size out.

.	TRBV11-2	few	TRBJ2-7	TGTGCCAGCTCAGAGGACAGAAACTCCTACGAGCAGTACTTC	CASSEDRNSYEQYF
.	TRBV18	.	TRBJ2-1	TGTGCCAGCTCATCAACAGGTACCGGGGGATACAATGAGCAGTTCTTC	CASSSTGTGGYNEQFF
TRBD2	TRBV6-1	few	TRBJ2-3	TGTGCCAGCAGCTCCCGACTAGCGCGGGATACGCAGTATTTT	CASSSRLARDTQYF
.	TRBV19	.	TRBJ2-7	TGTGCCAGTAGTATAGATCCGGGGGCAGGGGAGTACTTC	CASSIDPGAGEYF
.	TRBV25-1	.	TRBJ1-1	TGTGCCAGCAGTAGAGAAACCGAAGCTTTCTTT	CASSRETEAFF
.	TRBV2	many	TRBJ2-7	TGTGCCAGCAGTGAATCGGCCTTCTACGAGCAGTACTTC	CASSESAFYEQYF
TRBD1	TRBV11-1	.	TRBJ2-5	TGTGCCAGCAGCTCGTTCCGGGACAGAGAAGGGGAGACCCAGTACTTC	CASSSFRDREGETQYF
TRBD1	TRBV3-1	.	TRBJ1-5	TGTGCCAGCAGCCAAGGGACAGGAACCAATCAGCCCCAGCATTTT	CASSQGTGTNQPQHF
.	TRBV4-1	.	TRBJ2-7	TGCGCCAGCAGCCAAGGGCGGTTGACCTACGAGCAGTACTTC	CASSQGRLTYEQYF
.	TRBV28	few	TRBJ2-2	TGTGCCAGCAGTTTATCCCCACAGATAACCGGGGAGCTGTTTTTT	CASSLSPQITGELFF
.	TRBV11-2	.	TRBJ2-7	TGTGCCAGCAGCTTAGAAGCTGGTGCCGAGCAGTACTTC	CASSLEAGAEQYF
.	TRBV6-1	few	TRBJ1-2	TGTGCCAGCACCCCGCAAAGCTATGGCTACACCTTC	CASTPQSYGYTF
.	TRBV28	.	TRBJ1-2	TGTGCCAGCAGTTCGAACTCCAGGGTGAGCTACACCTTC	CASSSNSRVSYTF
.	TRBV19	.	TRBJ2-2	TGTGCCAGTAGTATCCAGGGTACCGGGGAGCTGTTTTTT	CASSIQGTGELFF
.	TRBV4-2	.	TRBJ2-7	TGTGCCAGCAGCCAAGAGGCTGGTAGCAGGGTTCCCTACGAGCAGTACTTC	CASSQEAGSRVPYEQYF
.	TRBV6-2/TRBV6-3	.	TRBJ1-5	TGTGCCAGCAGACGGGTCGGAAATCAGCCCCAGCATTTT	CASRRVGNQPQHF
.	TRBV7-8	.	TRBJ1-2	TGTGCCAGCAGCCCCACCGAGGCTGGGAGGTTCAGCTATGGCTACACCTTC	CASSPTEAGRFSYGYTF
.	TRBV6-1	.	TRBJ2-2	TGTGCCAGCGGGTGGCAGCAGACGAACACCGGGGAGCTGTTTTTT	CASGWQQTNTGELFF
.	TRBV12-5	.	TRBJ2-7	TGTGCTAGTGGTTTGCGACGTGGGGACGAGCAGTACTTC	CASGLRRGDEQYF
.	TRBV11-3	.	TRBJ2-2	TGTGCCAGCAGCATCCGGGGGCGAAACGGGGAGCTGTTTTTT	CASSIRGRNGELFF
.	TRBV11-2	.	TRBJ2-2	TGTGCCAGCAGCTTAGATCAAAGGAGGACTACGAACACCGGGGAGCTGTTTTTT	CASSLDQRRTTNTGELFF
.	TRBV5-5	.	TRBJ1-1	TGTGCCAGCAGCTTGCCGGAGGGATGGAGTGAAGCTTTCTTT	CASSLPEGWSEAFF
TRBD2	TRBV5-1	.	TRBJ2-5	TGCGCCAGCAGCCTGTCTAGCGGGGGAATGGGAGAGACCCAGTACTTC	CASSLSSGGMGETQYF
.	TRBV6-1	.	TRBJ1-6	TGTGCCAGCAGTGATAACCGGTCATCACCCCTCCACTTT	CASSDNRSSPLHF
.	TRBV11-2	.	TRBJ2-5	TGTGCCAGCAGCTCGAGCCAGACCCAGTACTTC	CASSSSQTQYF
.	TRBV2	.	TRBJ2-3	TGTGCCAGCGACGGAGGAGGAGATACGCAGTATTTT	CASDGGGDTQYF
TRBD1	TRBV2	few	TRBJ1-5	TGTGCCAGCACCGGACAGGGGGCAAGACAGCCCCAGCATTTT	CASTGQGARQPQHF
.	TRBV24-1	.	TRBJ2-5	TGTGCCACCAGCCCCCAGGGGACCCCAGAGACCCAGTACTTC	CATSPQGTPETQYF
.	TRBV6-1	few	TRBJ1-3	TGTGCCAGCAGTGAATCTGGAAACACCATATATTTT	CASSESGNTIYF
TRBD2	TRBV24-1	.	TRBJ2-5	TGTGCCACCAGTGATCTGGGGGGGGTAGGGGAGACCCAGTACTTC	CATSDLGGVGETQYF
.	TRBV12-3/TRBV12-4	few	TRBJ1-5	TGTGCCAGCAGTTTAGGGGAAGATCAGCCCCAGCATTTT	CASSLGEDQPQHF
.	TRBV6-5	few	TRBJ2-7	TGTGCCAGCAGTTATAAGCCCCGGGGAGACGACTCCTACGAGCAGTACTTC	CASSYKPRGDDSYEQYF
TRBD1	TRBV6-1	few	TRBJ1-1	TGTGCCAGCCTTCCGGGACAGGGGATTAGGAACACTGAAGCTTTCTTT	CASLPGQGIRNTEAFF
.	TRBV18	once	TRBJ2-7	TGTGCCAGCTCACCGAGGCAGGAGAGCTCCTACGAGCAGTACTTC	CASSPRQESSYEQYF
TRBD2	TRBV30	.	TRBJ2-1	TGTGCCTGGAGTGGGGGACTAGCGATTACCTACAATGAGCAGTTCTTC	CAWSGGLAITYNEQFF
.	TRBV6-2/TRBV6-3	.	TRBJ1-2	TGTGCCAGCACCGTCTTTGATGGCTATGGCTACACCTTC	CASTVFDGYGYTF